Below are 28 T cell receptor beta chains sequenced from a single sample in a study of cytomegalovirus exposure and HLA in healthy donors. It was with 60 Vbeta and 13 Jbeta primers that the PCR ran. Data came from immunoSEQ multiplex PCR; TCRdb stores just in-frame clones and leaves some out. This table holds tens of thousands of clones, roughly 80% found once. Sequences were obtained from PBMCs. These receptors all come from a man between 35 and 55 years old in good health and CMV-seronegative.

The chain employs TRBV20-1 and TRBJ1-4; D call uncertain. The V and J ends lost 0 bases and 8 bases respectively, with 4 bases between them. The CDR3 loop spans 11 amino acids. Germline V gene sequence: CDR1 DFQATT, CDR2 SNEGSKA (reference sequence). The CDR3 nucleotides are TGCAGTGCTAGAGACGTCGAAAAACTGTTTTTT. It yields the protein CSARDVEKLFF.

This clone was detected only a few times. The chain has TRBV27 and TRBJ2-7; D unresolved. The germline V gene has CDR1 MNHEY and CDR2 SMNVEV (reference sequence). V lost 8 bases and J 9 bases, leaving 17 bases between the germline ends. CDR3 length: 12 amino acids. The CDR3 region has the DNA TGTGCCAGCTCCCCAGGCTCGGAAGGGCAGTACTTC. Its translation: CASSPGSEGQYF.

This chain connects TRBV15 to TRBJ1-3; 9 bases are a match to TRBD1. The germline V gene has CDR1 LNHNV and CDR2 YYDKDF (reference sequence). Unmatched junction bases numbered 4, after V lost 1 base and J lost 3 bases. The CDR3 is 16 residues long. The CDR3 here is CATSRVTGGFGNTIYF. CDR3 bases: TGTGCCACCAGCAGAGTCACAGGGGGCTTTGGAAACACCATATATTTT.

A single count supports this clone. This chain joins TRBV5-1 and TRBJ2-1; 7 bases are shared with TRBD2. Germline V gene sequence: CDR1 SGHRS, CDR2 YFSETQ. The V gene end was trimmed by 4 bases and the J gene end by 0 bases; junction bases not matched to a gene: 7. The CDR3 is 16 amino acids. CDR3 region: CASSRGDGNSYNEQFF. The DNA for the CDR3 is TGCGCCAGCAGCCGGGGGGACGGGAACTCCTACAATGAGCAGTTCTTC.

The chain has TRBV7-2 and TRBJ2-7; the D gene is possibly TRBD2 (5 bases). CDR3 size: 16 residues. From germline, CDR1 is SGHTA and CDR2 FQGNSA. The V and J ends lost 2 bases and 3 bases respectively, with 17 bases between them. The CDR3 DNA follows: TGTGCCAGCAGCTTACCCCACGTGGAGGTGAACTACGAGCAGTACTTC. It specifies CASSLPHVEVNYEQYF.

The V and J genes are TRBV5-1 and TRBJ2-7; perhaps TRBD1 as D (6 bases). V was clipped by 4 bases and J by 2 bases, with 13 bases between them. Germline CDR1 and CDR2: SGHRS and YFSETQ. The CDR3 has 14 residues. The CDR3 spells CASSPGTQTYEQYF. CDR3 in DNA: TGCGCCAGCAGCCCCGGGACACAGACCTACGAGCAGTACTTC.

By frequency in the sample, this clone is medium-sized. The rearrangement uses TRBV10-3 and TRBJ1-1; D ambiguous. V was shortened by 0 bases and J by 7 bases, with 12 bases between the two germline ends. The CDR3 sequence is 14 residues long. Per the germline V gene, CDR1 is ENHRY and CDR2 is SYGVKD. CDR3 loop: CAISESSNADEAFF. The DNA for the CDR3 is TGTGCCATCAGTGAGTCGTCCAACGCGGATGAAGCTTTCTTT.

The rearrangement links TRBV5-5 to TRBJ1-2; TRBD1 might be the D (6 bases). With 2 bases removed from V and 4 bases from J, the gap between germline ends came to 9 bases. The germline V gene has CDR1 SGHKS and CDR2 YYEKEE (reference sequence). This CDR3 has 13 residues. The CDR3 sequence: CASSFRQVYGYTF. The CDR3 coding sequence is TGTGCCAGCAGCTTCCGACAGGTCTATGGCTACACCTTC.

The chain has TRBV7-2 and TRBJ1-1; 9 bases map to TRBD1. This CDR3 spans 16 amino acids. Germline assignment: CDR1 SGHTA and CDR2 FQGNSA. V lost 5 bases and J lost 5; bases outside the gene matches: 12. This CDR3 reads CASSMLQGALLTEAFF. In nucleotides, the CDR3 is TGTGCCAGCAGCATGTTACAGGGGGCGCTGTTGACTGAAGCTTTCTTT.

This clone was counted a single time. The chain employs TRBV7-8 and TRBJ2-5; TRBD1 aligns across 7 bases. The V and J ends lost 0 bases and 5 bases, in that order; junction bases with no gene match: 6. The CDR3 is made up of 15 amino acids. Germline CDR1 SGHVS, CDR2 FQNEAQ. CDR3 amino acids: CASSLAGGMVETQYF. For the CDR3, the DNA is TGTGCCAGCAGCTTAGCAGGGGGCATGGTTGAGACCCAGTACTTC.

This chain links TRBV7-8 with TRBJ1-3, with D unresolved. Germline V gene data show CDR1 as SGHVS and CDR2 as FQNEAQ. V shed 4 bases and J shed 0 bases, with 7 bases lying between them. CDR3 length equals 14 residues. This chain's CDR3 is CASSSSSSGNTIYF. In nucleotides, the CDR3 is TGTGCCAGCAGCTCCTCGAGCTCTGGAAACACCATATATTTT.

The rearrangement links TRBV29-1 to TRBJ1-2; the D gene is possibly TRBD1 (6 bases). CDR1 is SQVTM and CDR2 is ANQGSEA in the germline V gene. The CDR3 loop spans 17 amino acids. Trimming took 1 base from V and 8 from J, leaving 26 bases between them. The CDR3 bases are TGCAGCGTTGAAGGGGCGGAGGCGAAACAGGGTGAGGCCGGCTACACCTTC. Translated, it gives CSVEGAEAKQGEAGYTF. Looking up the rest from reference TRBV29-1 and TRBJ1-2 gives the full variable domain: SAVISQKPSRDICQRGTSLTIQCQVDSQVTMMFWYRQQPGQSLTLIATANQGSEATYESGFVIDKFPISRPNLTFSTLTVSNMSPEDSSIYLCSVEGAEAKQGEAGYTFGSGTRLTVV.

This clone was counted a few times. This chain uses TRBV19 with TRBJ1-5; 7 bases map to TRBD1. Trimming removed 4 bases from V and 8 bases from J; junction bases left unmatched: 11. CDR3 length: 15 amino acids. Per germline, CDR1 LNHDA and CDR2 SQIVND (reference sequence). CDR3 DNA: TGTGCCAGTAGTAAAGCCGGGACAGTAGGTAAGCCCCAGCATTTT. It specifies CASSKAGTVGKPQHF.

The chain uses TRBV6-9 and TRBJ1-1; D remains unclear. CDR1 MNHGY and CDR2 SVAAGI come from the germline V gene. This CDR3 is 16 amino acids long. Trimming took 0 bases from V and 0 from J, leaving 11 bases between them. CDR3 nucleotide sequence: TGTGCCAGCAGTTATTCCCGGAGTGAGCTGAACACTGAAGCTTTCTTT. Its protein is CASSYSRSELNTEAFF.

This chain uses TRBV5-1 with TRBJ2-1; 9 bases are a match to TRBD1. The CDR3 extends over 15 amino acids. The V segment lost 4 bases and the J segment 5 bases; nucleotides outside the gene matches: 7. Germline V gene sequence: CDR1 SGHRS, CDR2 YFSETQ. The CDR3 reads CASSTGTGINNEQFF. The CDR3 bases are TGCGCCAGCAGCACCGGGACAGGGATCAACAATGAGCAGTTCTTC.

CDR3 in DNA: TGTGCCAGCAGCCAAGCAGGTTCCGTCTATGGCTACACCTTC. This translates into CASSQAGSVYGYTF. J is TRBJ1-2 and V is TRBV7-6; no reliable D call. Germline V gene lookup returns CDR1 SGHVS and CDR2 FNYEAQ. Trimming shortened V by 5 bases and J by 4 bases, and 14 bases separated the two germline ends. CDR3 length: 14 residues.

The V and J genes are TRBV6-6 and TRBJ2-1; the match to TRBD2 covers 7 bases. The CDR3 contains 11 residues. Germline values: CDR1 MNHNY, CDR2 SVGAGI (reference sequence). CDR3 in DNA: TGTGCATTAGCGGGTGACAATGAGCAGTTCTTC. It encodes CALAGDNEQFF.

The V gene is TRBV25-1, the J gene TRBJ1-2; D remains unclear. CDR3 length: 15 amino acids. The V gene lost 0 bases and the J gene lost 0 bases, with 8 bases spanning the gap. The germline CDR1 and CDR2 sequences are MGHDK and SYGVNS. As DNA, the CDR3 is TGTGCCAGCAGTGAATACACTTCTCCTAACTATGGCTACACCTTC. Its translation: CASSEYTSPNYGYTF.

This chain uses TRBV14 with TRBJ2-5; D gene ambiguous. The CDR3 is 12 amino acids. With 1 base removed from V and 7 bases from J, the gap between germline ends came to 7 bases. Germline V gene lookup returns CDR1 SGHDN and CDR2 FVKESK. The CDR3 is CASSQVYPTQYF. CDR3 DNA: TGTGCCAGCAGCCAAGTCTACCCGACCCAGTACTTC.

There are a few counts of this clone. The chain links TRBV6-5 to TRBJ1-1; the D gene is possibly TRBD1 (6 bases). V shed 5 bases and J shed 11 bases, with 18 bases lying between them. Germline V gives CDR1 MNHEY, CDR2 SVGAGI. The CDR3 has 13 amino acids. The CDR3 reads CASSTGTGLWAFF. CDR3 sequence (DNA): TGTGCCAGCAGTACCGGAACAGGGCTTTGGGCTTTCTTT.

The sample holds a few counts of this clone. The chain carries TRBV19 and TRBJ2-7, with D tentatively TRBD1 (5 bases). The CDR3 contains 14 residues. Per the germline V gene, CDR1 is LNHDA and CDR2 is SQIVND (reference sequence). The germline V and J ends were trimmed by 3 bases and 1 base, with 10 bases remaining between them. CDR3 in amino acids: CASSITGLSYEQYF. Written as DNA, the CDR3 is TGTGCCAGTAGTATCACAGGCCTGTCCTACGAGCAGTACTTC.

This clone was counted only a few times. This rearrangement joins TRBV18 to TRBJ1-5; TRBD1 might be the D (5 bases). This CDR3 spans 14 amino acids. Germline V gives CDR1 KGHSH, CDR2 LQKENI. Trimming shortened V by 3 bases and J by 5 bases, and 11 bases separated the two germline ends. CDR3 amino acids: CASSPRGGDQPQHF. As DNA, the CDR3 is TGTGCCAGCTCACCGCGTGGGGGGGATCAGCCCCAGCATTTT.

The rearrangement uses TRBV15 and TRBJ2-1, with no clear D. The CDR3 contains 12 residues. Trimming took 3 bases from V and 4 from J, leaving 4 bases between them. CDR1 and CDR2 from the germline V gene are LNHNV and YYDKDF (reference sequence). Here the CDR3 reads CATSSTYNEQFF. DNA of the CDR3: TGTGCCACCAGCAGTACTTACAATGAGCAGTTCTTC.

As to this clone: Other DNA variants within this sample encode the same CDR3. The chain uses TRBV30 and TRBJ2-7; D possibly corresponds to TRBD1 (6 bases). Germline lookup yields CDR1 GTSNPN and CDR2 SVGIG (reference sequence). Deletions cut 5 bases from V and 2 bases from J, with 10 bases between. The CDR3 has 12 amino acids. CDR3 protein: CAWGRGPYEQYF. The CDR3 region has the DNA TGTGCCTGGGGCAGGGGTCCCTACGAGCAGTACTTC.

This clone came up a few times. The rearrangement links TRBV19 to TRBJ1-5; perhaps TRBD1 as D (5 bases). Deletions cut 7 bases from V and 9 bases from J, with 19 bases between. Germline V CDR1 and CDR2: LNHDA, SQIVND (reference sequence). The CDR3 has 14 residues. CDR3 sequence reads: CASTYGQGWRPQHF. The CDR3 region has the DNA TGTGCCAGTACCTATGGGCAGGGCTGGAGGCCCCAGCATTTT.

In its sample, this clone was seen once. CDR3 protein: CASSLQGARDTQYF. The CDR3 region has the DNA TGTGCCAGCAGTCTACAGGGGGCGCGGGATACGCAGTATTTT. The chain couples TRBV2 to TRBJ2-3; 9 nucleotides align to TRBD1. Germline V gene data show CDR1 as SNHLY and CDR2 as FYNNEI. V shed 5 bases and J 6 bases; nucleotides not matched to a gene: 6. The CDR3 has 14 residues.

The chain combines TRBV7-2 with TRBJ1-2, with 7 positions matching TRBD1. V shed 4 bases, J shed 8 bases, and the junction held 13 bases outside the gene matches. CDR3 length: 15 residues. The germline V gene has CDR1 SGHTA and CDR2 FQGNSA. The CDR3 loop reads CASSSRTGLSIGYTF. As DNA, the CDR3 is TGTGCCAGCAGCTCGAGGACAGGTTTGAGTATCGGCTACACCTTC.

The chain is built from TRBV14 and TRBJ2-3; 12 nucleotides agree with TRBD1. Losses at the gene ends were 2 bases for V and 5 bases for J; bases not matched to a gene: 14. Germline-derived CDR1 and CDR2 are SGHDN and FVKESK. The CDR3 contains 19 residues. CDR3 region: CASSQLGTGGLITGDTQYF. CDR3 sequence (DNA): TGTGCCAGCAGCCAATTAGGGACAGGGGGCCTCATTACGGGAGATACGCAGTATTTT. Full variable domain (missing parts from reference TRBV14 and TRBJ2-3): EAGVTQFPSHSVIEKGQTVTLRCDPISGHDNLYWYRRVMGKEIKFLLHFVKESKQDESGMPNNRFLAERTGGTYSTLKVQPAELEDSGVYFCASSQLGTGGLITGDTQYFGPGTRLTVL.